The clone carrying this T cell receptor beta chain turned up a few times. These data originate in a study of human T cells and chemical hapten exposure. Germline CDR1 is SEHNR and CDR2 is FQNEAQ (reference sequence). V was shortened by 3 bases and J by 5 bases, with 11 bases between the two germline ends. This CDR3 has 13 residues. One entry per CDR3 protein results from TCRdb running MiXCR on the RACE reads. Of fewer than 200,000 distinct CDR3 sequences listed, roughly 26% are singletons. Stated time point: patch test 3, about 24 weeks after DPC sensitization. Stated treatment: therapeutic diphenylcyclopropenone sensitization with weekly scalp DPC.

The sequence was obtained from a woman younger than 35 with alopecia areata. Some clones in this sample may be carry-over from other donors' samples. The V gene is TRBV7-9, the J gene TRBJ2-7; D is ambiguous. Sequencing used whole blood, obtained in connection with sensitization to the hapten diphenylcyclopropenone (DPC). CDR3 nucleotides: TGTGCCAGCAGCTTCCTCTCGGGTGACGAGCAGTACTTC. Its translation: CASSFLSGDEQYF.